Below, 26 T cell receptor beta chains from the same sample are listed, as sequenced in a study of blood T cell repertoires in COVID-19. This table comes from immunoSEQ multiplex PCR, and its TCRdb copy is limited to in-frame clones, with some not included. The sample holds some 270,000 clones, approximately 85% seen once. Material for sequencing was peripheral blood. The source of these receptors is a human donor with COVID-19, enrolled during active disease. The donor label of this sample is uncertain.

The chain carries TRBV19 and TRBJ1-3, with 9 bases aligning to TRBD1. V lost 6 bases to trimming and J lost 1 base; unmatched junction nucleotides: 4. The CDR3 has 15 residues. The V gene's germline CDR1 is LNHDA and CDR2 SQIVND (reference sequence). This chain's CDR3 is CASSPDRGSGNTIYF. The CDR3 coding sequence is TGTGCCAGTAGCCCGGACAGGGGATCTGGAAACACCATATATTTT.

CDR3 in amino acids: CASLGGANVLTF. In nucleotides, the CDR3 is TGTGCCAGCCTCGGGGGGGCCAACGTCCTGACTTTC. The rearrangement uses TRBV28 and TRBJ2-6; no clear D gene. This CDR3 spans 12 amino acids. Trimming stripped 8 bases from V and 4 bases from J, with 6 bases between. Germline V gene lookup returns CDR1 MDHEN and CDR2 SYDVKM.

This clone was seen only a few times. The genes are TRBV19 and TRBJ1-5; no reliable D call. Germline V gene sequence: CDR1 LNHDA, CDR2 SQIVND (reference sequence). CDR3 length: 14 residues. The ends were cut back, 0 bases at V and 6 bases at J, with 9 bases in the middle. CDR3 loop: CASSIDGGPQPQHF. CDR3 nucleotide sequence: TGTGCCAGTAGTATAGATGGAGGACCTCAGCCCCAGCATTTT.

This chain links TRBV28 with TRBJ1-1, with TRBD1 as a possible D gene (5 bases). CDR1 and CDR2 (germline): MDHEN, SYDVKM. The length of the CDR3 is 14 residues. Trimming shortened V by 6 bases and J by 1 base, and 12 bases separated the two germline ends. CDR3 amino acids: CASRPAGQNTEAFF. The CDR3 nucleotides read TGTGCCAGCAGGCCGGCAGGACAGAACACTGAAGCTTTCTTT. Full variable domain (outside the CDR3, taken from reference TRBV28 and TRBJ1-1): DVKVTQSSRYLVKRTGEKVFLECVQDMDHENMFWYRQDPGLGLRLIYFSYDVKMKEKGDIPEGYSVSREKKERFSLILESASTNQTSMYLCASRPAGQNTEAFFGQGTRLTVV.

CDR3 coding DNA: TGTGCCTGGAGTGCCTCACCCCTCGGTGAGACCCAGTACTTC. It encodes CAWSASPLGETQYF. V usage is TRBV30 and J usage is TRBJ2-5; no firm D call. The CDR3 runs 14 residues. The V gene lost 1 base and the J gene lost 5 bases, with 14 bases spanning the gap. Germline-derived CDR1 and CDR2 are GTSNPN and SVGIG (reference sequence).

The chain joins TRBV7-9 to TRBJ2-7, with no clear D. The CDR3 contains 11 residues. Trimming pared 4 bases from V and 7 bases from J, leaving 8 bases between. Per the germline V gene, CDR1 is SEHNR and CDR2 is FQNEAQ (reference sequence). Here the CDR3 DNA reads TGTGCCAGCAGCTCCCTCGGGGAGCAGTACTTC. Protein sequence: CASSSLGEQYF.

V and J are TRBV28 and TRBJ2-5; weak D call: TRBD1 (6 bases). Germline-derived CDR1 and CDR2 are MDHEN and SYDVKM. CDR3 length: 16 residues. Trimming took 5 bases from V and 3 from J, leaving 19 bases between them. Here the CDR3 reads CASSKSKGQGKETQYF. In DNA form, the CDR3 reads TGTGCCAGCAGTAAATCAAAGGGGCAGGGGAAAGAGACCCAGTACTTC.

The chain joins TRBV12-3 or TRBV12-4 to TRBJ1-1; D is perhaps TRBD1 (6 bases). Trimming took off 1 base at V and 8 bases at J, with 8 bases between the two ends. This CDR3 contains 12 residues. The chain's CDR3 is CASSLDREEAFF. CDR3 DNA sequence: TGTGCCAGCAGTTTAGACAGGGAAGAAGCTTTCTTT.

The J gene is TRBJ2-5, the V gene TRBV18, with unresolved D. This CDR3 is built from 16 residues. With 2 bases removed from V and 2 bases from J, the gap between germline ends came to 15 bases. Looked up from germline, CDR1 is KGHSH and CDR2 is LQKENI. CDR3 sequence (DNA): TGTGCCAGCTCACCAGCAGTTCCAGGCCTACAAGAGACCCAGTACTTC. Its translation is CASSPAVPGLQETQYF.

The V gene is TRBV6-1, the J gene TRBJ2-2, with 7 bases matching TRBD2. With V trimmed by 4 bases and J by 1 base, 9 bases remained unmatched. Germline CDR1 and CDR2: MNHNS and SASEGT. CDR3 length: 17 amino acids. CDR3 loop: CASSALGGGGNTGELFF. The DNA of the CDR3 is TGTGCCAGCAGTGCTCTGGGAGGCGGGGGGAACACCGGGGAGCTGTTTTTT.

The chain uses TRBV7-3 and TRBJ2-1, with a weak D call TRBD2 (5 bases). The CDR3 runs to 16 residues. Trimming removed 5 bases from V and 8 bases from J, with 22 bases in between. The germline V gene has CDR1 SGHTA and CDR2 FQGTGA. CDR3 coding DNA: TGTGCCAGCAGCCACGGTGACTACCAACTGAAACATGAGCAGTTCTTC. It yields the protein CASSHGDYQLKHEQFF.

The CDR3 loop reads CASSPTDQPQHF. CDR3 nucleotides: TGTGCCAGCAGCCCCACAGATCAGCCCCAGCATTTT. The V call is TRBV7-8, the J call TRBJ1-5; D gene ambiguous. The V gene lost 5 bases and the J gene lost 5 bases, with 7 bases spanning the gap. Germline V gene sequence: CDR1 SGHVS, CDR2 FQNEAQ. CDR3 length: 12 amino acids.

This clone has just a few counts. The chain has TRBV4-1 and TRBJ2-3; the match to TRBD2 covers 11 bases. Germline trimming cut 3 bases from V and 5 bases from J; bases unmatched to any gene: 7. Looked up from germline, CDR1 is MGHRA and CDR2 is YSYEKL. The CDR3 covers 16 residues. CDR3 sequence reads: CASSQLAGGTQDTQYF. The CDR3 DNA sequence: TGCGCCAGCAGCCAGTTAGCGGGGGGGACACAAGATACGCAGTATTTT.

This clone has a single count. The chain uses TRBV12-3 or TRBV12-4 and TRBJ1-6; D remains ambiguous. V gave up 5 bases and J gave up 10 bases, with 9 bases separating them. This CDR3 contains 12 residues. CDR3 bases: TGTGCCAGCAGTCCCCCGTCCTCACCCCTCCACTTT. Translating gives CASSPPSSPLHF.

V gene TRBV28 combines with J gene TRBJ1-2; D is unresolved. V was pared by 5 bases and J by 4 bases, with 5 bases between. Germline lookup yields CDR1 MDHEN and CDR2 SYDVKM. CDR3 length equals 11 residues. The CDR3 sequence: CASSDFYGYTF. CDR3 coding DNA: TGTGCCAGCAGTGACTTCTATGGCTACACCTTC.

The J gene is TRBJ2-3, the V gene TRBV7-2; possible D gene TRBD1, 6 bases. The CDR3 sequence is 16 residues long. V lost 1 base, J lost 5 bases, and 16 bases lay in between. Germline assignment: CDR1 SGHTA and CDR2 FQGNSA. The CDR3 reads CASSLGGQRIGDTQYF. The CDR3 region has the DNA TGTGCCAGCAGCTTAGGAGGACAGAGGATAGGAGATACGCAGTATTTT. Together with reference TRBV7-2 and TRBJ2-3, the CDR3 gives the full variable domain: GAGVSQSPSNKVTEKGKDVELRCDPISGHTALYWYRQSLGQGLEFLIYFQGNSAPDKSGLPSDRFSAERTGGSVSTLTIQRTQQEDSAVYLCASSLGGQRIGDTQYFGPGTRLTVL.

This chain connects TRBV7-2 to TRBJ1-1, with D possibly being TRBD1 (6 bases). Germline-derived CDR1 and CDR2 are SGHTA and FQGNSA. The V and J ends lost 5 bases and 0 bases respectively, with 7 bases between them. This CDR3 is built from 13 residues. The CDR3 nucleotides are TGTGCCAGCAGCCGACAGGTGAACACTGAAGCTTTCTTT. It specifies CASSRQVNTEAFF.

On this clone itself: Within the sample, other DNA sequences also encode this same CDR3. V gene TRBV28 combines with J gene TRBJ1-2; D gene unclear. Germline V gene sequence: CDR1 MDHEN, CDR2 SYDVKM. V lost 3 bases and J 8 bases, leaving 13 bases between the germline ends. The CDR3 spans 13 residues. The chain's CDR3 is CASSLGGSYGYTF. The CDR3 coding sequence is TGTGCCAGCAGTTTGGGAGGGTCCTACGGCTACACCTTC.

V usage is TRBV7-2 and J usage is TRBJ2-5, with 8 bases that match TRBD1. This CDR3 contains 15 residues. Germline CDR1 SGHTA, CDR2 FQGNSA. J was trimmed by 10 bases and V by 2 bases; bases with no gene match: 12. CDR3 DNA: TGTGCCAGCAGCTTAAGCGACAGGGGTGGAAAGATCCAGTACTTC. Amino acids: CASSLSDRGGKIQYF.

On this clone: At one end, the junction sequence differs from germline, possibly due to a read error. CDR3 loop: CAGSARRLPTGQTYEQYF. In DNA, the CDR3 is TGTGCCGGCAGTGCCCGCCGATTACCGACAGGGCAAACATACGAGCAGTACTTC. V usage is TRBV2 and J usage is TRBJ2-7; TRBD1 matches 7 bases. This CDR3 has 18 residues. Germline values: CDR1 SNHLY, CDR2 FYNNEI.

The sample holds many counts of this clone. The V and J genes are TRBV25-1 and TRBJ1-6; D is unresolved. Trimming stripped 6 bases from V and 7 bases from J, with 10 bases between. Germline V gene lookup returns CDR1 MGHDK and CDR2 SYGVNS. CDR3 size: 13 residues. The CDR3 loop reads CASSGEGNSPLHF. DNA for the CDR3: TGTGCCAGCAGCGGGGAAGGGAATTCACCCCTCCACTTT. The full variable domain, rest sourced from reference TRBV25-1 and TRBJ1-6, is EADIYQTPRYLVIGTGKKITLECSQTMGHDKMYWYQQDPGMELHLIHYSYGVNSTEKGDLSSESTVSRIRTEHFPLTLESARPSHTSQYLCASSGEGNSPLHFGNGTRLTVT.

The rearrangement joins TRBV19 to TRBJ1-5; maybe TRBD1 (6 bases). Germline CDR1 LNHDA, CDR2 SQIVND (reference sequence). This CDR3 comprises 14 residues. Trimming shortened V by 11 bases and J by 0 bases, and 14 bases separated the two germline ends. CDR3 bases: TGTGCCTGTACAGGGTATGATAGCAATCAGCCCCAGCATTTT. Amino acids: CACTGYDSNQPQHF.

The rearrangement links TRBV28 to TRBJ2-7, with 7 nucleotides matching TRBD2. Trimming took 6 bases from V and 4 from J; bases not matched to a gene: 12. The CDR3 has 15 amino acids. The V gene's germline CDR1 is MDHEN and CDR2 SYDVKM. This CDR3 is CASSQILREPYEQYF. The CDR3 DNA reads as TGTGCCAGCAGCCAAATACTGCGGGAGCCATACGAGCAGTACTTC.

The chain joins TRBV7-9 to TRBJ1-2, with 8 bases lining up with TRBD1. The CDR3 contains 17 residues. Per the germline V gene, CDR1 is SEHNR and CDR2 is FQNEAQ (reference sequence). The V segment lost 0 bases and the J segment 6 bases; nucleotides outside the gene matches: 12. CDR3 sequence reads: CASSLAETGAAYDGYTF. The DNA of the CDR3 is TGTGCCAGCAGCTTAGCTGAGACAGGGGCCGCTTATGATGGCTACACCTTC.

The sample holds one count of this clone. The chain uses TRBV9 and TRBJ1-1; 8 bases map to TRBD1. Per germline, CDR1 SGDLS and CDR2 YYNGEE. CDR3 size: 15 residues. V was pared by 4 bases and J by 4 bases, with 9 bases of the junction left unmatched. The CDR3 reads CASSFSGGESTEAFF. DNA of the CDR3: TGTGCCAGCAGCTTTTCAGGGGGCGAAAGCACTGAAGCTTTCTTT.

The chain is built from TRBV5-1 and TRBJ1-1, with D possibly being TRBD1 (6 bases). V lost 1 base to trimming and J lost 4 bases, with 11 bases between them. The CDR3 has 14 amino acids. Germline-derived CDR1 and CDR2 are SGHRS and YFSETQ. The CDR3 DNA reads TGCGCCAGCAGCTTGTCAGGGGCTGGCACTGAAGCTTTCTTT. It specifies CASSLSGAGTEAFF.